These 20 T cell receptor beta chains were all obtained from the same sample, sequenced in a study of OX40 agonist ivuxolimab in advanced cancers. Assay: immunoSEQ multiplex PCR; the TCRdb copy retains only in-frame clones and omits some. There are approximately 100,000 clones in the sample; roughly 88% occur only once, and around 1.5% lies in the top ten. The sequences come from CD4+ or CD8+ T cells sorted from blood, collected in a trial of the OX40 agonist ivuxolimab. Source of these receptors: an adult with an advanced solid tumor such as melanoma, head and neck, liver or kidney cancer.

V gene TRBV20-1 combines with J gene TRBJ2-7; no definite D call. Germline CDR1 reads DFQATT; CDR2 reads SNEGSKA (reference sequence). This CDR3 has 11 residues. Trimming took off 3 bases at V and 7 bases at J, with 10 bases between the two ends. CDR3: CSARDRSEQYF. The CDR3, as DNA: TGCAGTGCTAGGGACCGCTCGGAGCAGTACTTC.

The chain couples TRBV30 to TRBJ1-2, with TRBD1 matching 7 bases. The CDR3 covers 17 residues. The ends lost 1 base at V and 6 bases at J; junction bases unmatched: 17. Germline lookup yields CDR1 GTSNPN and CDR2 SVGIG (reference sequence). The CDR3 loop reads CAWSGGGQVAPIDGYTF. The CDR3 DNA sequence: TGTGCCTGGAGTGGCGGAGGACAGGTAGCACCCATCGATGGCTACACCTTC.

V is TRBV4-3 and J is TRBJ1-6, with 8 bases matching TRBD1. Looked up from germline, CDR1 is LGHNA and CDR2 is YSLEER. This CDR3 contains 14 residues. J was trimmed by 10 bases and V by 3 bases; bases with no gene match: 5. CDR3 sequence (DNA): TGCGCCAGCAGCCAGATACAGGGGGAATCACCCCTCCACTTT. Its protein is CASSQIQGESPLHF.

This sequence joins TRBV18 and TRBJ2-1; TRBD2 aligns across 12 bases. This CDR3 is 16 amino acids long. Germline lookup yields CDR1 KGHSH and CDR2 LQKENI. V lost 2 bases, J lost 6 bases, and 5 bases stayed unmatched. The CDR3 DNA sequence: TGTGCCAGCTCACCAGCTAGCGGGAGGGCCAGCAATGAGCAGTTCTTC. Protein: CASSPASGRASNEQFF.

With respect to this clone: This same CDR3 is encoded by further DNA sequences in the sample. The chain links TRBV7-3 to TRBJ2-3; D gene uncertain. The CDR3 is 12 amino acids. Per the germline V gene, CDR1 is SGHTA and CDR2 is FQGTGA. V lost 4 bases to trimming and J lost 2 bases, with 4 bases between them. The CDR3 coding sequence is TGTGCCAGCAGCTCATACACAGATACGCAGTATTTT. Residues: CASSSYTDTQYF.

The CDR3 bases are TGTGCCATCAGTGAGGGACTAGCGGGAGGAGATGAGCAGTTCTTC. It is translated as CAISEGLAGGDEQFF. The chain is built from TRBV10-3 and TRBJ2-1; 14 nucleotides align to TRBD2. The CDR3 loop spans 15 amino acids. Germline CDR1 is ENHRY and CDR2 is SYGVKD. V shed 2 bases and J 8 bases; nucleotides not matched to a gene: 2.

V usage is TRBV7-2 and J usage is TRBJ1-2; no clear D. The V gene's germline CDR1 is SGHTA and CDR2 FQGNSA. The CDR3 spans 14 residues. V lost 5 bases, J lost 3 bases, and 13 bases lay in between. This CDR3 reads CASSQQPEYYGYTF. CDR3 coding DNA: TGTGCCAGCAGCCAACAACCGGAGTACTATGGCTACACCTTC.

The chain couples TRBV7-9 to TRBJ1-2; no clear D. The CDR3 sequence is 14 residues long. The germline V gene encodes CDR1 SEHNR and CDR2 FQNEAQ (reference sequence). V lost 3 bases, J lost 4 bases, and 12 bases lay in between. The CDR3 loop reads CASSFKGLSYGYTF. CDR3 DNA: TGTGCCAGCAGCTTTAAGGGTTTAAGCTATGGCTACACCTTC.

This clone was counted a few times. This chain links TRBV30 with TRBJ2-7; D gene unclear. Per germline, CDR1 GTSNPN and CDR2 SVGIG (reference sequence). This CDR3 is built from 11 residues. Trimming left V 5 bases short and J 3 bases short, with 8 bases between. The CDR3 sequence: CAWGEYYEQYF. The CDR3 coding sequence is TGTGCCTGGGGAGAATACTACGAGCAGTACTTC.

The rearrangement links TRBV5-1 to TRBJ2-2; 7 positions agree with TRBD2. Germline loops: CDR1 SGHRS, CDR2 YFSETQ. The CDR3 is 14 residues long. J gave up 1 base and V 5 bases, and 2 bases lay outside the gene matches. The CDR3 region has the DNA TGCGCCAGCAGACCTAGCGGGAACACCGGGGAGCTGTTTTTT. Its translation: CASRPSGNTGELFF.

The chain employs TRBV18 and TRBJ2-2; D call uncertain. CDR3 length equals 14 residues. V gave up 2 bases and J gave up 2 bases, with 6 bases separating them. Germline CDR1 and CDR2: KGHSH and LQKENI. CDR3 sequence: CASSPGQNTGELFF. The CDR3, as DNA: TGTGCCAGCTCACCAGGGCAAAACACCGGGGAGCTGTTTTTT. The entire variable domain, with the rest obtained from reference TRBV18 and TRBJ2-2, is as follows: NAGVMQNPRHLVRRRGQEARLRCSPMKGHSHVYWYRQLPEEGLKFMVYLQKENIIDESGMPKERFSAEFPKEGPSILRIQQVVRGDSAAYFCASSPGQNTGELFFGEGSRLTVL.

The chain uses TRBV6-5 and TRBJ2-7; 9 bases align to TRBD2. The CDR3 sequence is 13 residues long. Germline CDR1 MNHEY, CDR2 SVGAGI. Trimming cost V 6 bases and J 2 bases; bases outside gene matches: 2. CDR3 residues: CASRLAGPYEQYF. CDR3 nucleotides: TGTGCCAGCAGGCTAGCGGGGCCCTACGAGCAGTACTTC.

In this sample, this clone turned up a few times. V and J are TRBV7-2 and TRBJ2-7, with TRBD2 matching 7 bases. Germline CDR1 is SGHTA and CDR2 is FQGNSA. This CDR3 has 15 amino acids. V trimming: 0 bases; J trimming: 0 bases; junction bases outside the gene matches: 2. CDR3: CASSLAWTSSYEQYF. CDR3 bases: TGTGCCAGCAGCTTAGCTTGGACTAGCTCCTACGAGCAGTACTTC.

In its sample, this clone was seen once. The V call is TRBV11-2, the J call TRBJ2-1; D is perhaps TRBD2 (6 bases). Germline CDR1 and CDR2: SGHAT and FQNNGV. The CDR3 is made up of 13 amino acids. V was clipped by 8 bases and J by 3 bases, with 11 bases between them. The CDR3, as DNA: TGTGCCAGCTCATCGGAGGGCTACAATGAGCAGTTCTTC. Its protein product is CASSSEGYNEQFF. The full variable domain, completed using reference TRBV11-2 and TRBJ2-1, is EAGVAQSPRYKIIEKRQSVAFWCNPISGHATLYWYQQILGQGPKLLIQFQNNGVVDDSQLPKDRFSAERLKGVDSTLKIQPAKLEDSAVYLCASSSEGYNEQFFGPGTRLTVL.

The chain combines TRBV7-2 with TRBJ2-1, with D perhaps matching TRBD2 (6 bases). Germline loops: CDR1 SGHTA, CDR2 FQGNSA. The CDR3 covers 14 residues. V lost 8 bases to trimming and J lost 8 bases, with 19 bases between them. CDR3 residues: CASAPWDSTDEQFF. CDR3 DNA: TGTGCCAGCGCCCCGTGGGACTCGACTGATGAGCAGTTCTTC.

This sequence joins TRBV5-4 and TRBJ1-2, with D perhaps TRBD1 (5 bases). The CDR3 consists of 14 residues. Trimming left V 4 bases short and J 4 bases short, with 14 bases between. Germline values: CDR1 SGHNT, CDR2 YYREEE (reference sequence). CDR3 DNA sequence: TGTGCCAGCAGCCCGACAGACGCTCCCTATGGCTACACCTTC. Encoded protein: CASSPTDAPYGYTF.

This clone has just one count. The chain couples TRBV5-1 to TRBJ1-2; no clear D. The CDR3 has 14 residues. V lost 4 bases, J lost 0 bases, and 10 bases lay in between. Germline assignment: CDR1 SGHRS and CDR2 YFSETQ. The CDR3 here is CASSPVQANYGYTF. For the CDR3, the DNA is TGCGCCAGCAGCCCCGTGCAGGCTAACTATGGCTACACCTTC.

J is TRBJ2-2 and V is TRBV7-8; D remains unclear. V was trimmed by 5 bases and J by 1 base, leaving 11 bases between them. The CDR3 contains 15 residues. Per the germline V gene, CDR1 is SGHVS and CDR2 is FQNEAQ. The CDR3, as DNA: TGTGCCAGCAGCGAAGGGCGGATGAACACCGGGGAGCTGTTTTTT. It is translated as CASSEGRMNTGELFF.

The V call is TRBV5-8, the J call TRBJ1-4; D remains ambiguous. The V and J ends lost 0 bases and 2 bases respectively, with 8 bases between them. The CDR3 covers 15 residues. The V gene's germline CDR1 is SGHTS and CDR2 YDEGEE. As DNA, the CDR3 is TGTGCCAGCAGCTTGGCTGTGGCCACTAATGAAAAACTGTTTTTT. Amino acid sequence: CASSLAVATNEKLFF.

V is TRBV7-2 and J is TRBJ2-2, with D uncertain. Germline CDR1 SGHTA, CDR2 FQGNSA. The CDR3 consists of 14 residues. The V end lost 1 base, the J end lost 6 bases, and 9 bases lay between the germline ends. The CDR3: CASSLDSGPGELFF. CDR3 sequence (DNA): TGTGCCAGCAGCTTAGATAGTGGCCCCGGGGAGCTGTTTTTT.